This T cell receptor (beta chain) was captured by sequencing in a study of graft-versus-host responses after intestinal transplantation. As for the study in general: Isolated intestinal, liver-intestinal, or multivisceral transplants had been given to the recipients. Anti-thymocyte globulin served as induction for all recipients, who then took tacrolimus and steroids for about three years.

Clones were read by immunoSEQ multiplex PCR, and TCRdb kept only the in-frame ones, dropping some. This sample has tens of thousands of clones; about nine tenths occur once, and the top ten carry 0.1%. Trimming at V came to 1 base and at J to 3 bases, leaving 3 bases not matched to a gene. There are 15 residues in the CDR3. Per the germline V gene, CDR1 is SEHNR and CDR2 is FQNEAQ (reference sequence). Comment on this clone: What it recognizes is unknown.

Overall study results and limits: Early post-transplant falls in HvG clones accompanied the peak levels of circulating GvH clones.

The material was unstimulated CD4+ T cells sorted from spleen or lymph node cells, obtained before intestinal transplant. The chain links TRBV7-9 to TRBJ1-2; 9 bases agree with TRBD1. This TCR was sampled from a human donor who received an intestinal transplant. The CDR3 protein is CASSLGRDRDYGYTF. The CDR3 region has the DNA TGTGCCAGCAGCTTAGGACGGGACAGGGACTATGGCTACACCTTC.